This section outlines one T cell receptor (beta chain) sequence together with its context. The source of the sample is a study of blood T cell repertoires in COVID-19. The overall study: Donors in the United States, Italy and Spain gave samples during acute or convalescent COVID-19.

Method: immunoSEQ multiplex PCR; TCRdb's copy keeps in-frame clones and lacks some. The sample shows over 110,000 clones, approximately 84% of them seen only once. The germline gives CDR1 MNHEY, CDR2 SVGAGI. The CDR3 has 15 residues. V was shortened by 7 bases and J by 4 bases, with 17 bases between the two germline ends. The receptor's source is a man aged 35-49 years with acute COVID-19. The material sequenced was PBMCs or T cells enriched from blood (not recorded which). The chain combines TRBV6-5 with TRBJ1-5, with D unresolved. The CDR3 protein is CASTGRLPVNQPQHF. CDR3 nucleotides: TGTGCCAGCACTGGGAGGCTCCCCGTGAATCAGCCCCAGCATTTT.